This record covers a single T cell receptor beta chain. Its specificity is not known. For every subset, genomic DNA was evenly distributed across several immunoSEQ plates. TCRdb's copy holds only in-frame clones and misses some; the assay was immunoSEQ multiplex PCR. There are 950,000 to 1,100,000 clones in the sample; roughly 75% occur only once, and nearly 1.5% lies in the top ten. In the CD4+ fraction, cells were divided into CD45RA+ naive and CD45RA-negative memory subsets. This entry is derived from a study of shared clonotypes between healthy human individuals. As for the study in general: Per donor, CD8 memory used one plate, CD8 naive used two, CD4 memory used three and CD4 naive used three. Study results and caveats: Among non-shared clonotypes, generation probabilities were lower than among those shared by all four donors.

Germline V CDR1 and CDR2: LNHDA, SQIVND (reference sequence). V gave up 5 bases and J gave up 0 bases, with 16 bases separating them. There are 16 residues in the CDR3. The chain employs TRBV19 and TRBJ1-1; TRBD1 is a possible D gene (6 bases). The specimen sequenced was memory CD4+ T cells sorted from blood. The subset is: CD45RA-negative fraction. This receptor was obtained from a man younger than 35 in good health. DNA of the CDR3: TGTGCCAGTAGTCGGCGCCAGGGGTCTATGAACACTGAAGCTTTCTTT. It yields the protein CASSRRQGSMNTEAFF.